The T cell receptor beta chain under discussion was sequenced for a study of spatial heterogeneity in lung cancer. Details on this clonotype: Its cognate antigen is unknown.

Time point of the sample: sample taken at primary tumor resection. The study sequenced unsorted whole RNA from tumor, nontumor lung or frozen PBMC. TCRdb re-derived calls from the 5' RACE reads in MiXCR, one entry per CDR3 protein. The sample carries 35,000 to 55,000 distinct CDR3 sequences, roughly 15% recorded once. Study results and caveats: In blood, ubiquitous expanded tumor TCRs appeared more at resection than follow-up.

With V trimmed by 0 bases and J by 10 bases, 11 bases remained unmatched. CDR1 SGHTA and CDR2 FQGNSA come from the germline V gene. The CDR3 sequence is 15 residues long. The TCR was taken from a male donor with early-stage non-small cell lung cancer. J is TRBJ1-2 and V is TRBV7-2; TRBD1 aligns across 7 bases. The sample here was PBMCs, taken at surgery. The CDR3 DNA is TGTGCCAGCAGCTTAGCGACAGGGAACCAGGATTTCTACACCTTC. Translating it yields CASSLATGNQDFYTF.